This paragraph reports one T cell receptor (beta chain). The CDR3 has 16 residues. The V end was cut by 3 bases, the J end by 4 bases, with 18 bases between. CDR1 is LNHNV, CDR2 YYDKDF, per germline (reference sequence). The authors amplified TCR beta CDR3 regions, and they did so from RNA transcripts for repertoire sequencing. RT-PCR was first run with HTBI primers, then multiplex PCR in a second round. Using its own MiXCR run on the multiplex PCR reads, TCRdb lists one record per CDR3 protein. Found here are approximately 700,000 distinct CDR3 sequences, more than 40% of them singletons; the top ten hold more than 2.5%. The sample belongs to a study of Graves' ophthalmopathy and Graves' hyperthyroidism.

This TCR came from an adult man with Graves' ophthalmopathy. The J gene is TRBJ1-1, the V gene TRBV15; D possibly corresponds to TRBD1 (5 bases). The specimen sequenced was peripheral blood. The DNA of the CDR3 is TGTGCCACCAGCAGCTTAGTGGGGGTGCTGAGCACTGAAGCTTTCTTT. This codes for CATSSLVGVLSTEAFF.